The T cell receptor (beta chain) under discussion was sequenced for a study of blood T cell repertoires in COVID-19. Cohorts were based on clinical histories the participants reported. CDR3 length: 14 residues. The germline gives CDR1 SNHLY, CDR2 FYNNEI. V lost 3 bases and J lost 0, with 6 bases in between. Original data processing: Estimation of nucleated cell counts relied on the amplification of reference gene primers. Profiled with immunoSEQ multiplex PCR; TCRdb holds only in-frame clones, not every one. V and J calls and clone size are given by that table; D and trimming were obtained from the DNA. The sample shows about 300,000 clones, 65% to 90% of them seen only once.

The sample was PBMCs or T cells enriched from blood (not recorded which). The receptor's source is a woman younger than 30 who had recovered from COVID-19. The chain carries TRBV2 and TRBJ1-3; D is uncertain. CDR3 DNA sequence: TGTGCCAGCAGTGATACATACTCTGGAAACACCATATATTTT. It translates to CASSDTYSGNTIYF.